These T cell receptor beta chains were read from a single sample in a study of cytomegalovirus exposure and HLA in healthy donors. TCRdb's table, derived via immunoSEQ multiplex PCR, lists solely in-frame clones and lacks some. The table records 200,000 to 300,000 clones, approximately 87% of them present only once. Source material: PBMCs. The origin of the receptors is a man between 18 and 35 years old in good health and CMV-seronegative. CDR3s include the opening cysteine and the closing phenylalanine or tryptophan. The order of the fields is clone size, D gene, V gene, J gene, CDR3 length, CDR3 DNA, CDR3 protein. The D gene is left open where the match is weak. Some rows mark clone size as missing; the rest say once, few, many or name a class of expanded clone.

clone_size: .; d_call: .; v_call: TRBV7-3; j_call: TRBJ2-2; cdr3_length: 14; cdr3_nt: TGTGCCAGCAGGGGGACTGCGAACACCGGGGAGCTGTTTTTT; cdr3_aa: CASRGTANTGELFF
clone_size: .; d_call: .; v_call: TRBV2; j_call: TRBJ2-6; cdr3_length: 14; cdr3_nt: TGTGCCAGCGGCGCCGAGCGGGGGGCCAACGTCCTGACTTTC; cdr3_aa: CASGAERGANVLTF
clone_size: .; d_call: .; v_call: TRBV10-3; j_call: TRBJ1-5; cdr3_length: 16; cdr3_nt: TGTGCCATCAGTGAGTCGAACAGGGCATGGGATCAGCCCCAGCATTTT; cdr3_aa: CAISESNRAWDQPQHF
clone_size: .; d_call: .; v_call: TRBV28; j_call: TRBJ2-3; cdr3_length: 14; cdr3_nt: TGTGCCAGCAGTTTAGCCAGGGTGGCAGATACGCAGTATTTT; cdr3_aa: CASSLARVADTQYF
clone_size: .; d_call: .; v_call: TRBV29-1; j_call: TRBJ1-1; cdr3_length: 12; cdr3_nt: TGCAGCGTTGAGGGGGCGAGCACTGAAGCTTTCTTT; cdr3_aa: CSVEGASTEAFF
clone_size: .; d_call: .; v_call: TRBV6-1; j_call: TRBJ2-5; cdr3_length: 14; cdr3_nt: TGTGCCAGCGTGGTACCCGGGGGACGAGAGACCCAGTACTTC; cdr3_aa: CASVVPGGRETQYF
clone_size: .; d_call: .; v_call: TRBV28; j_call: TRBJ2-5; cdr3_length: 13; cdr3_nt: TGTGCCAGCAGTTACGGGGACCAAGAGACCCAGTACTTC; cdr3_aa: CASSYGDQETQYF
clone_size: .; d_call: TRBD2; v_call: TRBV5-4; j_call: TRBJ2-1; cdr3_length: 16; cdr3_nt: TGTGCCAGCAGCTTCCCGCTAGCGGGAGATAGCGGTGAGCAGTTCTTC; cdr3_aa: CASSFPLAGDSGEQFF
clone_size: few; d_call: .; v_call: TRBV11-2; j_call: TRBJ2-2; cdr3_length: 15; cdr3_nt: TGTGCCAGCAGCTTATCTTGGCGGAGGACCGGGGAGCTGTTTTTT; cdr3_aa: CASSLSWRRTGELFF
clone_size: .; d_call: TRBD2; v_call: TRBV9; j_call: TRBJ2-5; cdr3_length: 15; cdr3_nt: TGTGCCAGCAGCTCACCCTCGGGGGGTGGAGAGACCCAGTACTTC; cdr3_aa: CASSSPSGGGETQYF
clone_size: .; d_call: TRBD2; v_call: TRBV2; j_call: TRBJ2-7; cdr3_length: 14; cdr3_nt: TGTGCCAGCAGTGTCGGGCGGGAGGGCTACGAGCAGTACTTC; cdr3_aa: CASSVGREGYEQYF
clone_size: .; d_call: TRBD2; v_call: TRBV7-3; j_call: TRBJ2-1; cdr3_length: 17; cdr3_nt: TGTGCCAGCAGCTCATATCCCCTTCGAGCGGGAGACGGTGAGCAGTTCTTC; cdr3_aa: CASSSYPLRAGDGEQFF
clone_size: once; d_call: TRBD1; v_call: TRBV7-2; j_call: TRBJ1-2; cdr3_length: 14; cdr3_nt: TGTGCCAGCAGCTCAGGACAGGGAAGATATGGCTACACCTTC; cdr3_aa: CASSSGQGRYGYTF
clone_size: .; d_call: TRBD1; v_call: TRBV25-1; j_call: TRBJ2-5; cdr3_length: 14; cdr3_nt: TGTGCCAGCAGCAACAGGGGTGGAGGAGAGACCCAGTACTTC; cdr3_aa: CASSNRGGGETQYF